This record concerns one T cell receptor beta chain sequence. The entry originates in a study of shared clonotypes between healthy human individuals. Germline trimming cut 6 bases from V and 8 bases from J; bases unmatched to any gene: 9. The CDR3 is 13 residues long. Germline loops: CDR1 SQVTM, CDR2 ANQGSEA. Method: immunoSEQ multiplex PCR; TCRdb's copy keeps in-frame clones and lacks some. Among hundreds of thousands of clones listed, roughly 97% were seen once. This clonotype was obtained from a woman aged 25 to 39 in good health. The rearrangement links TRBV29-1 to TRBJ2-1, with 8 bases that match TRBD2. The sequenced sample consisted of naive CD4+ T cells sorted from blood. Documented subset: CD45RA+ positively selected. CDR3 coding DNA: TGCAGCGTCCCGGGACTAGGAGGCGATGAGCAGTTCTTC. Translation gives CSVPGLGGDEQFF.